This T cell receptor (beta chain) stems from a study of low-dose radiotherapy and immunotherapy resistance in tumors. Trimming stripped 0 bases from V and 1 base from J, with 7 bases between. Germline lookup yields CDR1 SGHRS and CDR2 YFSETQ. The CDR3 runs 14 residues. First-strand cDNA relied on TRAV- and TRBV-specific primers spanning alpha and beta chains. With a V-primer adapter and a constant-region primer, TCRs were amplified for about 20 PCR cycles. MiXCR, run by TCRdb on the reads, gives a single entry per CDR3 protein. The table lists tens of thousands of distinct CDR3 sequences, 9.4% of them singletons, with approximately 0.98% in the top ten. The time point was: before trial treatment. Patients qualified if they had advanced solid tumors that lacked tumor-infiltrating lymphocytes. Ten or more counts support this clonotype.

The source of this sequence is a male donor with prostate cancer. The source material was PBMCs, sampled before treatment. The chain carries TRBV5-1 and TRBJ1-1; D ambiguous. CDR3 protein: CASSLELQNTEAFF. In nucleotides, the CDR3 is TGCGCCAGCAGCTTGGAACTCCAGAACACTGAAGCTTTCTTT.